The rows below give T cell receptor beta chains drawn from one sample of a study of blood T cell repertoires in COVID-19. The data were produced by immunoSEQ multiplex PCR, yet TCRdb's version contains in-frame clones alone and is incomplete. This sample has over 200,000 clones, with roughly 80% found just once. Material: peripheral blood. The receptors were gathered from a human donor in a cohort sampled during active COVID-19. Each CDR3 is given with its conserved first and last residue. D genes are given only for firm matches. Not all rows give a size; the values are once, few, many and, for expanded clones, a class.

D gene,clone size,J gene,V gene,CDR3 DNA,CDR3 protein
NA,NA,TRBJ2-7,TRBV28,TGTGCCAGCAGACGCGGGTATAGCTCCTACGAGCAGTACTTC,CASRRGYSSYEQYF
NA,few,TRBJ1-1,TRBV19,TGTGCCACCAAAGGACAGACCATGGGCACTGAAGCTTTCTTT,CATKGQTMGTEAFF
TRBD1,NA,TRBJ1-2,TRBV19,TGTGCCAGTAGGACAGGGGGCAGTGGCTACACCTTC,CASRTGGSGYTF
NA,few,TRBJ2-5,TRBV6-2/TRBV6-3,TGTGCCAGCAGTTATACTCAGGGTGAGGAGACCCAGTACTTC,CASSYTQGEETQYF
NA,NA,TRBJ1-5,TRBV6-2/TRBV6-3,TGTGCCAGCAGTTACAATGGCAGGGGATACAATCAGCCCCAGCATTTT,CASSYNGRGYNQPQHF
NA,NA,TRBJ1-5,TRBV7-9,TGTGCCAGCAGCTTAGCGGGGACAAGAAACAATCAGCCCCAGCATTTT,CASSLAGTRNNQPQHF
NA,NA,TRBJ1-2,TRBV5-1,TGCGCCAGCAGCTACAGGGAGGGAGTTAGTAACACCTTC,CASSYREGVSNTF
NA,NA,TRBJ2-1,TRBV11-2,TGTGCCAGCAGCTTAAGAGGAGGTAGCTCCTACAATGAGCAGTTCTTC,CASSLRGGSSYNEQFF
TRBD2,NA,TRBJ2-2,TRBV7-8,TGTGCCAGCAGCTTAGCGCTGACTAGCGGAGCCACCGGGGAGCTGTTTTTT,CASSLALTSGATGELFF
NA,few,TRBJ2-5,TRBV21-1,TGTGCCAGCAGCAAAGGAAAGGCACCCTGGAGAGGGGAGACCCAGTACTTC,CASSKGKAPWRGETQYF
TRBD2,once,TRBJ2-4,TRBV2,TGTGCCAGCAGTGATGCGGGAGGAGTAGGCGGCAAAAACATTCAGTACTTC,CASSDAGGVGGKNIQYF
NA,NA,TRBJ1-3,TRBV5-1,TGCGCCAGCAGCCCCCTCGCACAGGGAGCAAACACCATATATTTT,CASSPLAQGANTIYF
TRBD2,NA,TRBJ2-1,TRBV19,TGTGCCAGTTATCGGACTAGCGGGAGTATCCCCTACAATGAGCAGTTCTTC,CASYRTSGSIPYNEQFF
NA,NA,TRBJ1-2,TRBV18,TGTGCCAGCATGGCAGGGACTTTGGGCTATGGCTACACCTTC,CASMAGTLGYGYTF
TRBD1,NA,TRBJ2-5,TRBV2,TGTGCCAGCAGCTCGACAGGGGGCATGGAGACCCAGTACTTC,CASSSTGGMETQYF
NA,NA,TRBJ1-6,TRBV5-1,TGCGCCAGCAGCAAGGACAGTACTAATTCACCCCTCCACTTT,CASSKDSTNSPLHF
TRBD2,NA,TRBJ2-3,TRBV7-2,TGTGCCAGCAGCTCTCGGACTAGCGGTATCACAGATACGCAGTATTTT,CASSSRTSGITDTQYF
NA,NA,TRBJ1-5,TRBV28,TGTGCCAGCAGAGCTAAGGGGTCTCAGCCCCAGCATTTT,CASRAKGSQPQHF
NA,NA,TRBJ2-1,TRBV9,TGTGCCAGCAGCCCCCGTTCGTTGTATCCGGATGAGCAGTTCTTC,CASSPRSLYPDEQFF
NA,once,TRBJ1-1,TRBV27,TGTGCCAGCAGTACGACATTGGGCACTGAAGCTTTCTTT,CASSTTLGTEAFF
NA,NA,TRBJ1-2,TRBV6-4,TGTGCCAGCAGTGACTTTCAGGTTCTGCATGGCTACACCTTC,CASSDFQVLHGYTF
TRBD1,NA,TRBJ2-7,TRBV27,TGTGCCAGCAGTCAGACAGGGGCCGCTTCGAACGAGCAGTACTTC,CASSQTGAASNEQYF
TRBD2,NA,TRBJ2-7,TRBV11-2,TGTGCCAGCAGTCCCTTGTGGGAGGGCTCCCACGAGCAGTACTTC,CASSPLWEGSHEQYF
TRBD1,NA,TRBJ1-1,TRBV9,TGTGCCAGCAGCGTAGTCGGGACAGGGTTTGCTGAAGCTTTCTTT,CASSVVGTGFAEAFF
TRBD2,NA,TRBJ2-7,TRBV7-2,TGTGCCAGCAGAACAAGCGGGAACTCCTACGAGCAGTACTTC,CASRTSGNSYEQYF
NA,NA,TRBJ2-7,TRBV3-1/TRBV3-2,TGTGCCAGCAGCCTCGGACTGGTAGCCTACGAGCAGTACTTC,CASSLGLVAYEQYF
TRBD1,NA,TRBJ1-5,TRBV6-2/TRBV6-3,TGTGCCAGCAGTCTTCCTCGGGACAGCTCCCAGCCCCAGCATTTT,CASSLPRDSSQPQHF